This T cell receptor (beta chain) was sequenced in a study of blood T cell repertoires in COVID-19. This CDR3 comprises 14 residues. Germline-derived CDR1 and CDR2 are SGDLS and YYNGEE. Trimming took off 6 bases at V and 6 bases at J, with 17 bases between the two ends. Method: immunoSEQ multiplex PCR; TCRdb's copy keeps in-frame clones and lacks some. The sample has some 180,000 clones, approximately 85% seen once. The chain uses TRBV9 and TRBJ2-3, with D maybe TRBD2 (5 bases). This clonotype was obtained from a woman aged 60 to 75 with acute or convalescent COVID-19. Source material: peripheral blood. The CDR3 DNA reads as TGTGCCAGCAACCCCCCCGGAAGGGAGGATACGCAGTATTTT. It translates to CASNPPGREDTQYF. The variable domain in full, with the rest retrieved from reference TRBV9 and TRBJ2-3, is DSGVTQTPKHLITATGQRVTLRCSPRSGDLSVYWYQQSLDQGLQFLIQYYNGEERAKGNILERFSAQQFPDLHSELNLSSLELGDSALYFCASNPPGREDTQYFGPGTRLTVL.